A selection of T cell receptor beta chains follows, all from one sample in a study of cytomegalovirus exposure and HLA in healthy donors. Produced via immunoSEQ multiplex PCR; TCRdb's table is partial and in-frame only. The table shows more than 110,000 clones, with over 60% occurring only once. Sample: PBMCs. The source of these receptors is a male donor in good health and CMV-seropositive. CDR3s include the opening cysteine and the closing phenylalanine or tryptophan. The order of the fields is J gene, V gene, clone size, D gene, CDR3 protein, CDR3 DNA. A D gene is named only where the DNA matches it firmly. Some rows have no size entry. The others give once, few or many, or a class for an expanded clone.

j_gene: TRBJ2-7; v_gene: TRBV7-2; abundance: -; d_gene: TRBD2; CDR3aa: CASSSLAGRGSYEQYF; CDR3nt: TGTGCCAGCAGTTCACTAGCGGGGAGGGGCTCCTACGAGCAGTACTTC
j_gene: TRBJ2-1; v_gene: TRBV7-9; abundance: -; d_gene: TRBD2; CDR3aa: CASSLRLAGFNEQFF; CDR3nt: TGTGCCAGCAGCTTACGGCTAGCGGGATTCAATGAGCAGTTCTTC
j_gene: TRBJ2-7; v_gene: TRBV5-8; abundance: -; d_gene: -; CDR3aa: CVSSLPGYEQYF; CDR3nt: TGTGTCAGCAGCTTGCCAGGCTACGAGCAGTACTTC
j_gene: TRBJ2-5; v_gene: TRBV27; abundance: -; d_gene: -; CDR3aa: CASRKRGETQYF; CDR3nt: TGTGCCAGCAGGAAAAGGGGAGAGACCCAGTACTTC
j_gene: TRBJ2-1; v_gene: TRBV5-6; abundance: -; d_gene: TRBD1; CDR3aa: CASSWDRNEQFF; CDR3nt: TGTGCCAGCAGCTGGGACAGAAATGAGCAGTTCTTC
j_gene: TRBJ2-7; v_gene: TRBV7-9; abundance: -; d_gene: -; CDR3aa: CSSSLAQGMSYEQYF; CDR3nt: TGTTCCAGCAGCTTAGCGCAGGGCATGTCCTACGAGCAGTACTTC
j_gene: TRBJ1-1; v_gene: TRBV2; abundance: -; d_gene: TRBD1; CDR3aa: CASRGTGGGFSEAFF; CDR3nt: TGTGCCAGCAGGGGGACAGGGGGCGGATTTTCTGAAGCTTTCTTT
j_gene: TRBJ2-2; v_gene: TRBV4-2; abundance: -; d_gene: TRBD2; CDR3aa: CASRAGGGAGELFF; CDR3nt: TGTGCCAGCAGGGCTGGCGGGGGGGCCGGGGAGCTGTTTTTT
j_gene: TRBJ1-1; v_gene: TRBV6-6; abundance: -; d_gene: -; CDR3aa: CASSYSRVPNTEAFF; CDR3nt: TGTGCCAGCAGTTACTCGAGGGTACCCAACACTGAAGCTTTCTTT
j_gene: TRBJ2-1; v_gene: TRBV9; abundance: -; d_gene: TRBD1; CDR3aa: CASSVVSGGNEQFF; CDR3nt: TGTGCCAGCAGCGTAGTTTCAGGGGGCAATGAGCAGTTCTTC
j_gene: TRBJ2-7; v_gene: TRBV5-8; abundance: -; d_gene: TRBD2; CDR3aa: CASSLALAGGVEQYF; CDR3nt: TGTGCCAGCAGCTTGGCACTAGCGGGAGGTGTCGAGCAGTACTTC
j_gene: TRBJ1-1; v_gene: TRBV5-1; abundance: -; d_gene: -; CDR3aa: CASSLEGRGTEAFF; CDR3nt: TGCGCCAGCAGCTTGGAGGGGAGGGGAACTGAAGCTTTCTTT
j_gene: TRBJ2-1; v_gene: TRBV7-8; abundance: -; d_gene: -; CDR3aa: CASSLRGAYNEQFF; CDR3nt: TGTGCCAGCAGCTTAAGAGGTGCCTACAATGAGCAGTTCTTC
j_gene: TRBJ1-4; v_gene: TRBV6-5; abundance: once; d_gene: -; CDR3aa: CASSYTPKGELFF; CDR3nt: TGTGCCAGCAGTTACACACCTAAGGGGGAACTGTTTTTT
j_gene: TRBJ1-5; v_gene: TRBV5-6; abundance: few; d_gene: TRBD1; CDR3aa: CASSTGQGLNQPQHF; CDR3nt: TGTGCCAGCAGCACCGGACAGGGCCTTAATCAGCCCCAGCATTTT
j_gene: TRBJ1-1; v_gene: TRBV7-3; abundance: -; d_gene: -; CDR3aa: CASSEQGNTEAFF; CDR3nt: TGTGCCAGCAGTGAACAGGGGAACACTGAAGCTTTCTTT
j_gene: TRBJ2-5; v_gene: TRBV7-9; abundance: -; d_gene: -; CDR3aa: CASSPFGVQETQYF; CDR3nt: TGTGCCAGCAGCCCATTCGGGGTCCAAGAGACCCAGTACTTC
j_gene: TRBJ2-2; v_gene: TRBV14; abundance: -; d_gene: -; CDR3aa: CASSQGHASSTGELFF; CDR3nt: TGTGCCAGCAGCCAGGGACACGCAAGCAGCACCGGGGAGCTGTTTTTT
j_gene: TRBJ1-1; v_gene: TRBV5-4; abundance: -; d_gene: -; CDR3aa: CASSLETGTEAFF; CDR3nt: TGTGCCAGCAGCTTAGAGACGGGCACTGAAGCTTTCTTT
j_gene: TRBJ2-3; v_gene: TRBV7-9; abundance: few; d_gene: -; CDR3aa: CASSLSDTQYF; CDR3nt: TGTGCCAGCAGCTTGAGCGATACGCAGTATTTT
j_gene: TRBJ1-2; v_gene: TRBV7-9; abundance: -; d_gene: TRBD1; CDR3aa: CASSLGDRAGDGYTF; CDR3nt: TGTGCCAGCAGCTTAGGTGACAGGGCCGGCGATGGCTACACCTTC
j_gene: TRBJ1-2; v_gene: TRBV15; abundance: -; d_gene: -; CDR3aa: CATSTGQRYGYTF; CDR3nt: TGTGCCACCAGCACAGGACAGAGGTATGGCTACACCTTC
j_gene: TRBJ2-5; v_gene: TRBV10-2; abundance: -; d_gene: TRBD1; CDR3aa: CASSEYGQVGIAQYF; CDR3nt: TGCGCCAGCAGTGAGTACGGACAGGTTGGGATCGCCCAGTACTTC
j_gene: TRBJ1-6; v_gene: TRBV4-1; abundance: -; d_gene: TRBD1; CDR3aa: CASSKIWTGWNSPLHF; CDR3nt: TGCGCCAGCAGTAAAATATGGACAGGGTGGAATTCACCCCTCCACTTT
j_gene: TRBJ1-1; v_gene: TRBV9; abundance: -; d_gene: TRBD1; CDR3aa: CASSVVSGTGGFEAFF; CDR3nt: TGTGCCAGCAGCGTAGTTTCCGGGACAGGGGGTTTTGAAGCTTTCTTT
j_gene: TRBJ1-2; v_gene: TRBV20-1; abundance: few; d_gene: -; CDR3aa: CSARDNRGYTF; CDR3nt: TGCAGTGCTAGGGACAACAGGGGCTACACCTTC
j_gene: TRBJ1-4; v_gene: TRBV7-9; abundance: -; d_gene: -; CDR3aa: CASSTYNRLDGEKLFF; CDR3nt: TGTGCCAGCAGCACCTATAACAGGTTGGACGGCGAAAAACTGTTTTTT
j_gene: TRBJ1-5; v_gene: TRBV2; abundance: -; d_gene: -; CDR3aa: CASSEGSISPQHF; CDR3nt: TGTGCCAGCAGTGAGGGCAGTATTTCGCCCCAGCATTTT
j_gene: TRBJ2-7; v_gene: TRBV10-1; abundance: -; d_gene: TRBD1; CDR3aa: CASSDGQGAFYEQYF; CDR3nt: TGCGCCAGCAGTGATGGGCAGGGGGCCTTCTACGAGCAGTACTTC
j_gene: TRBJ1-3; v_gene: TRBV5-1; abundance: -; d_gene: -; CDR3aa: CASSLAGLGGNTIYF; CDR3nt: TGCGCCAGCAGCTTGGCCGGTCTTGGTGGAAACACCATATATTTT
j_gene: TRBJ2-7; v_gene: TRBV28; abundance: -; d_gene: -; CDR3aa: CASSWSREQYF; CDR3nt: TGTGCCAGCAGTTGGTCGCGTGAGCAGTACTTC
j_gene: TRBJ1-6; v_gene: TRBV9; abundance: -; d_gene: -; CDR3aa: CASSPYSTVNSPLHF; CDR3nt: TGTGCCAGCAGCCCATACAGTACAGTCAATTCACCCCTCCACTTT
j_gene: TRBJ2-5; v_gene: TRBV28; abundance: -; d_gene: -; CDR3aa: CASSPNRGGRQETQYF; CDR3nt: TGTGCCAGCAGTCCCAACAGGGGAGGCCGACAAGAGACCCAGTACTTC